These 23 T cell receptor beta chains came from one sample sequenced in a study of regulatory T cells in long-lasting Graves disease. Building of the TCR beta libraries involved iRepertoire HTBI primers and Arm-PCR of CDR3 regions. Via MiXCR, TCRdb re-called the multiplex PCR reads, giving one row per CDR3 protein. The table has 700,000 or so distinct CDR3 sequences, around 30% seen once. Noted time point: persistent/refractory GD, antithyroid drugs over 5 years with positive TRAb. With RNA extracted from PBMCs as input, the TCR library was made. The material was peripheral blood mononuclear cells (PBMCs), obtained when the disease was refractory, from a patient treated with antithyroid drugs. These receptors were collected from a female donor with Graves disease.

The chain recombines TRBV3-1 with TRBJ1-4; 10 positions agree with TRBD1. V was pared by 2 bases and J by 10 bases, with 7 bases of the junction left unmatched. In germline, CDR1 is LGHDT, CDR2 YNNKEL (reference sequence). The CDR3 spans 15 residues. The CDR3 region has the DNA TGTGCCAGCAGCCAAATAGGACAGGGGGACGGAAAACTGTTTTTT. Its protein is CASSQIGQGDGKLFF.

The J gene is TRBJ1-5, the V gene TRBV12-3 or TRBV12-4; D perhaps matches TRBD1 (5 bases). The V end lost 3 bases, the J end lost 4 bases, and 10 bases lay between the germline ends. This CDR3 spans 14 amino acids. The CDR3 DNA reads as TGTGCCAGCAGTTTCGGGACCCGAAATCAGCCCCAGCATTTT. Translation: CASSFGTRNQPQHF.

The genes are TRBV29-1 and TRBJ1-5; D is uncertain. The CDR3 spans 14 residues. The V gene's germline CDR1 is SQVTM and CDR2 ANQGSEA. The V end lost 7 bases, the J end lost 4 bases, and 17 bases lay between the germline ends. The CDR3, as DNA: TGCAGCGCCAGAGACGGTTCCGGGAATCAGCCCCAGCATTTT. This translates into CSARDGSGNQPQHF. The complete variable domain, with remaining parts taken from reference TRBV29-1 and TRBJ1-5, reads SAVISQKPSRDICQRGTSLTIQCQVDSQVTMMFWYRQQPGQSLTLIATANQGSEATYESGFVIDKFPISRPNLTFSTLTVSNMSPEDSSIYLCSARDGSGNQPQHFGDGTRLSIL.

This clonotype was found a few times. This may come from a read error, since a much larger clone is one base off. The chain links TRBV28 to TRBJ2-5; 11 nucleotides match TRBD1. Per the germline V gene, CDR1 is MDHEN and CDR2 is SYDVKM. This CDR3 spans 16 amino acids. J gave up 5 bases and V 6 bases, and 11 bases lay outside the gene matches. In DNA form, the CDR3 reads TGTGCCAGCAGCCCCGGGACAGGGGGTTTGGGGGAGACCCAGTACTTC. This translates into CASSPGTGGLGETQYF.

The chain joins TRBV19 to TRBJ1-5; D gene unclear. Trimming cost V 6 bases and J 0 bases, with 15 bases left between them. Germline CDR1 LNHDA, CDR2 SQIVND (reference sequence). The CDR3 length is 16 residues. Here the CDR3 DNA reads TGTGCCAGTAGCGGGTTCGGAAAATATAGCAATCAGCCCCAGCATTTT. It specifies CASSGFGKYSNQPQHF. Full variable domain (rest looked up from reference TRBV19 and TRBJ1-5): DGGITQSPKYLFRKEGQNVTLSCEQNLNHDAMYWYRQDPGQGLRLIYYSQIVNDFQKGDIAEGYSVSREKKESFPLTVTSAQKNPTAFYLCASSGFGKYSNQPQHFGDGTRLSIL.

V gene TRBV20-1 combines with J gene TRBJ1-2; 11 bases align to TRBD1. Germline V lookup: CDR1 DFQATT, CDR2 SNEGSKA (reference sequence). V shed 2 bases and J 5 bases; nucleotides not matched to a gene: 7. This CDR3 has 15 amino acids. CDR3 region: CSARKRTGGTYGYTF. CDR3 sequence (DNA): TGCAGTGCTAGAAAGCGGACAGGGGGCACTTATGGCTACACCTTC.

V is TRBV19 and J is TRBJ1-5; D not certain. CDR1 LNHDA and CDR2 SQIVND come from the germline V gene (reference sequence). The V gene lost 1 base and the J gene lost 4 bases, with 5 bases spanning the gap. This CDR3 contains 13 residues. CDR3 loop: CASSIGANQPQHF. The CDR3 coding sequence is TGTGCCAGTAGTATAGGGGCGAATCAGCCCCAGCATTTT.

The V and J genes are TRBV15 and TRBJ2-3; D is possibly TRBD2 (5 bases). Germline V lookup: CDR1 LNHNV, CDR2 YYDKDF (reference sequence). The CDR3 sequence is 12 residues long. Trimming removed 5 bases at V and 4 bases at J, with 7 bases between. The CDR3 sequence: CATSQRSDTQYF. The CDR3 region has the DNA TGTGCCACCAGCCAGCGGTCAGATACGCAGTATTTT.

The table lists this clonotype with a few counts. The chain recombines TRBV3-1 with TRBJ1-6, with D maybe TRBD1 (6 bases). The CDR3 runs 16 residues. V was trimmed by 1 base and J by 6 bases, leaving 13 bases between them. The V gene's germline CDR1 is LGHDT and CDR2 YNNKEL (reference sequence). This chain's CDR3 is CASSQAGAFSNSPLHF. The CDR3 nucleotides read TGTGCCAGCAGCCAAGCGGGGGCATTCTCTAATTCACCCCTCCACTTT.

This clonotype was recorded many times. The V call is TRBV6-1, the J call TRBJ2-5, with a possible D match to TRBD2 (6 bases). The CDR3 runs 17 residues. The germline V gene has CDR1 MNHNS and CDR2 SASEGT. V lost 4 bases and J 7 bases, leaving 25 bases between the germline ends. In DNA form, the CDR3 reads TGTGCCAGCAGTGCAGGAGCGCGGAGGGCAAGAGGGTTGACCCAGTACTTC. It encodes CASSAGARRARGLTQYF.

This clonotype was picked up many times. The chain carries TRBV4-1 and TRBJ1-4, with TRBD1 matching 7 bases. V was clipped by 2 bases and J by 8 bases; unmatched bases: 8. CDR1 is MGHRA and CDR2 is YSYEKL in the germline V gene. CDR3 length equals 15 residues. DNA of the CDR3: TGCGCCAGCAGCCAACTTCAGGGGGTCAGGGAAAAACTGTTTTTT. Protein: CASSQLQGVREKLFF.

This CDR3 reads CASSVGISGGQETQYF. In nucleotides, the CDR3 is TGTGCCAGCAGCGTAGGAATTAGCGGGGGCCAAGAGACCCAGTACTTC. This sequence joins TRBV9 and TRBJ2-5, with 9 bases fitting TRBD2. V gave up 0 bases and J gave up 1 base; unmatched junction bases: 4. Germline CDR1 is SGDLS and CDR2 is YYNGEE. CDR3 size: 16 residues.

This clonotype was counted many times. The V call is TRBV2, the J call TRBJ2-7; D might be TRBD1 or TRBD2, each matching 6 bases. The V end lost 9 bases, the J end lost 3 bases, and 21 bases lay between the germline ends. The CDR3 spans 15 residues. Germline values: CDR1 SNHLY, CDR2 FYNNEI. CDR3 loop: CASREAGANRYEQYF. The DNA for the CDR3 is TGTGCCAGTAGGGAGGCAGGGGCGAATCGCTACGAGCAGTACTTC.

The gene calls are TRBV19 and TRBJ1-1, with D uncertain. V dropped 3 bases and J dropped 1 base, with 6 bases sitting between them. The germline V gene has CDR1 LNHDA and CDR2 SQIVND (reference sequence). CDR3 length: 13 residues. The CDR3 DNA follows: TGTGCCAGTAGTATCTGGAGGAACACTGAAGCTTTCTTT. It specifies CASSIWRNTEAFF.

This clonotype was counted many times. The rearrangement links TRBV11-1 to TRBJ2-2; the D gene is possibly TRBD1 (6 bases). The V and J ends lost 4 bases and 0 bases respectively, with 12 bases between them. Looked up from germline, CDR1 is SGHAT and CDR2 is FQDESV (reference sequence). The CDR3 is 16 amino acids. CDR3 sequence (DNA): TGTGCCAGCAGCTCCTACAGGACAGCGAACACCGGGGAGCTGTTTTTT. It translates to CASSSYRTANTGELFF.

The V gene is TRBV14, the J gene TRBJ1-2, with a tentative D call TRBD1 (6 bases). The CDR3 consists of 13 residues. Germline values: CDR1 SGHDN, CDR2 FVKESK. CDR3 residues: CASNQQGNYGYTF. The CDR3 DNA reads as TGTGCTTCCAACCAACAGGGCAACTATGGCTACACCTTC.

Notes on this clonotype: This may arise from a read error, as a much more abundant clone is one base away. The chain employs TRBV19 and TRBJ2-2, with TRBD2 as a possible D gene (6 bases). The CDR3 sequence is 16 residues long. CDR1 LNHDA and CDR2 SQIVND come from the germline V gene (reference sequence). The V end was cut by 6 bases, the J end by 3 bases, with 17 bases between. DNA for the CDR3: TGTGCCAGTAGGGGGAGTGTAGTAGCGGACACCGGGGAGCTGTTTTTT. This sequence encodes CASRGSVVADTGELFF.

This clonotype showed up just a few times. This CDR3 reads CASSWAISYGYTF. CDR3 nucleotide sequence: TGTGCCAGCAGTTGGGCCATCAGCTATGGCTACACCTTC. V and J are TRBV12-3 or TRBV12-4 and TRBJ1-2; D unclear. The CDR3 spans 13 residues. The V gene lost 4 bases and the J gene lost 4 bases, with 10 bases spanning the gap.

Details on this clonotype: An end of the junction does not agree with germline; a read error may underlie this. The rearrangement joins TRBV19 to TRBJ2-5, with a tentative D call TRBD2 (5 bases). Germline-derived CDR1 and CDR2 are LNHDA and SQIVND (reference sequence). This CDR3 comprises 16 residues. CDR3 sequence reads: CASSIGGEGWRETRYF. CDR3 in DNA: TGTGCCAGTAGTATAGGAGGTGAGGGTTGGCGTGAGACCCGGTACTTC.

This clonotype was counted only a few times. V and J are TRBV11-2 and TRBJ2-7; 14 bases line up with TRBD2. The CDR3 totals 16 residues. Germline V gives CDR1 SGHAT, CDR2 FQNNGV. Losses at the gene ends were 3 bases for V and 6 bases for J; bases not matched to a gene: 7. The CDR3, as DNA: TGTGCCAGCAGCTTGACTAGCGGGAGGGTCCTACTCGAGCAGTACTTC. It is translated as CASSLTSGRVLLEQYF. The full variable domain, in which reference TRBV11-2 and TRBJ2-7 provide the parts outside the CDR3, is EAGVAQSPRYKIIEKRQSVAFWCNPISGHATLYWYQQILGQGPKLLIQFQNNGVVDDSQLPKDRFSAERLKGVDSTLKIQPAKLEDSAVYLCASSLTSGRVLLEQYFGPGTRLTVT.

This clonotype showed up many times. The rearrangement joins TRBV20-1 to TRBJ2-5, with D perhaps TRBD2 (6 bases). Germline CDR1 reads DFQATT; CDR2 reads SNEGSKA (reference sequence). Trimming removed 6 bases from V and 1 base from J, with 12 bases in between. This CDR3 region has 13 residues. The CDR3 nucleotides are TGCAGTGCGCGGGACGGCATCCAAGAGACCCAGTACTTC. This codes for CSARDGIQETQYF.

The chain has TRBV19 and TRBJ2-5; 8 bases align to TRBD1. J gave up 5 bases and V 6 bases, and 8 bases lay outside the gene matches. This CDR3 is 14 amino acids long. Germline CDR1 and CDR2: LNHDA and SQIVND (reference sequence). Written as DNA, the CDR3 is TGTGCCAGTAGCCGGGACAGGTCGTGGGAGACCCAGTACTTC. It translates to CASSRDRSWETQYF.

The genes are TRBV20-1 and TRBJ2-4; 11 bases fit TRBD1. Germline assignment: CDR1 DFQATT and CDR2 SNEGSKA (reference sequence). Germline trimming cut 6 bases from V and 5 bases from J; bases unmatched to any gene: 6. The CDR3 sequence is 14 residues long. In DNA, the CDR3 is TGCAGTGCCCAGGACAGGGGGCGGGAAAACATTCAGTACTTC. This sequence encodes CSAQDRGRENIQYF.